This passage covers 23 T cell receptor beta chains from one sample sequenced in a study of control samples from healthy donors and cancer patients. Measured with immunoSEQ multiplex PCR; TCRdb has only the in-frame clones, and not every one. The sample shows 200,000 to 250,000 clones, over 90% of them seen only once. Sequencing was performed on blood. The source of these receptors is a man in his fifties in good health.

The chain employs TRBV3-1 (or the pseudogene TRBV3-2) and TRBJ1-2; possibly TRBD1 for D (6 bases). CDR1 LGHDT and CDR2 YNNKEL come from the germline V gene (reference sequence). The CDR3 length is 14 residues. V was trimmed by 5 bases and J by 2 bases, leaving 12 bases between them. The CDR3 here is CASSLGTTNYGYTF. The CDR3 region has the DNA TGTGCCAGCAGCTTAGGGACAACGAACTATGGCTACACCTTC.

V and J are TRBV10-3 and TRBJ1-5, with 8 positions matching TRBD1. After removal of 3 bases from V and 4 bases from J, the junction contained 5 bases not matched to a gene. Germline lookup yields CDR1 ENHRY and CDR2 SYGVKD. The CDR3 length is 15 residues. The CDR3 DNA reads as TGTGCCATCAGTGACCGGCAGGGGGCAAATCAGCCCCAGCATTTT. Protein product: CAISDRQGANQPQHF.

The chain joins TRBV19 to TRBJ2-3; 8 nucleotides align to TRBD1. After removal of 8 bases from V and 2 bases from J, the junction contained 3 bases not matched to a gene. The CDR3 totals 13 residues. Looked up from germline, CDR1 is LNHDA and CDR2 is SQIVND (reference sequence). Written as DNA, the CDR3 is TGTGCCAGTGGACAGGGTGCCACAGATACGCAGTATTTT. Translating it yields CASGQGATDTQYF.

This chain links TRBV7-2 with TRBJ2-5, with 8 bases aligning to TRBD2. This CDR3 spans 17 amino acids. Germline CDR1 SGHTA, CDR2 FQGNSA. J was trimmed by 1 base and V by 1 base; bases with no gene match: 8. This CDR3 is CASSLGPRGGGQETQYF. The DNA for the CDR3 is TGTGCCAGCAGCTTAGGACCCCGGGGGGGAGGCCAAGAGACCCAGTACTTC.

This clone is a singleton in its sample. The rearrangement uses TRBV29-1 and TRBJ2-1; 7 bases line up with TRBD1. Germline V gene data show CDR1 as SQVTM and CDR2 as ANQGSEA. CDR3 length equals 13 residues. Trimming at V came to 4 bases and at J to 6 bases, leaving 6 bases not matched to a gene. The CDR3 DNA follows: TGCAGCGTTGGCGGACAGGCTTCCAATGAGCAGTTCTTC. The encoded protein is CSVGGQASNEQFF.

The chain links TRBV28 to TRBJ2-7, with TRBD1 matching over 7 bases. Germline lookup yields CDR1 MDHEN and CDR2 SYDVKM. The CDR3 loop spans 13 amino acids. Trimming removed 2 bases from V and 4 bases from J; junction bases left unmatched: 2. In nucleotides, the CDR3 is TGTGCCAGCAGTTTAAAACAGGGGTACGAGCAGTACGTC. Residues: CASSLKQGYEQYV.

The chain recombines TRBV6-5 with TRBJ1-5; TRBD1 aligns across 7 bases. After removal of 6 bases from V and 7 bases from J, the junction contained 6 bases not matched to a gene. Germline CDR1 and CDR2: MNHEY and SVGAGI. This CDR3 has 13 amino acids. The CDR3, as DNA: TGTGCCAGCAGACAGGGGCGCATACAGCCCCAGCATTTT. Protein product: CASRQGRIQPQHF.

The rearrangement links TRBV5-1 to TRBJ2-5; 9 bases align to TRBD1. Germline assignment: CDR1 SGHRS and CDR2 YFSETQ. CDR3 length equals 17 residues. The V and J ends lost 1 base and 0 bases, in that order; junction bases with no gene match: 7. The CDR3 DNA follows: TGCGCCAGCAGCTTGTTCCGGGACAGGGTGTACCAAGAGACCCAGTACTTC. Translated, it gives CASSLFRDRVYQETQYF.

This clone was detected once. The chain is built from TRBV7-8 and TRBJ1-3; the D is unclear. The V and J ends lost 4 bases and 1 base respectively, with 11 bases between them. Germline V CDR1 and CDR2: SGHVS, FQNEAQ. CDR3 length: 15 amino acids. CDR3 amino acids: CASSSEGRSGNTIYF. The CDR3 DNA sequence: TGTGCCAGCAGCTCCGAAGGGAGATCTGGAAACACCATATATTTT.

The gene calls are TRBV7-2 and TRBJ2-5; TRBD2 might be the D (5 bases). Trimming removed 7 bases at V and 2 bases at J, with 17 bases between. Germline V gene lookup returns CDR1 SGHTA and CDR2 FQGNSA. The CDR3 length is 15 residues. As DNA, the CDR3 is TGTGCCAGCAAACTCTCGCGGGCGTCTCAAGAGACCCAGTACTTC. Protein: CASKLSRASQETQYF.

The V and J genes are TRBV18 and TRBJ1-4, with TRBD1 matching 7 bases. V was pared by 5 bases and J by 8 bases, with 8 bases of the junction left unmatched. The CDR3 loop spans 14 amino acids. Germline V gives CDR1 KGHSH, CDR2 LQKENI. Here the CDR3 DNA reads TGTGCCAGCTCATCACAGGGGCTGGGGGAAAAACTGTTTTTT. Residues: CASSSQGLGEKLFF.

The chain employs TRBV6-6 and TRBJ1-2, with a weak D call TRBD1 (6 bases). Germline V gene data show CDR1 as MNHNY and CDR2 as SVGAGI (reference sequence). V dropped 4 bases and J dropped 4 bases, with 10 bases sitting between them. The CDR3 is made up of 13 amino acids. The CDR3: CASSFDRSYGYTF. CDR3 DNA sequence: TGTGCCAGCAGTTTTGACAGGTCCTATGGCTACACCTTC.

For the CDR3, the DNA is TGTGCCACCAGTGATCCGACAGGGGTCGGGACCGGGGAGCTGTTTTTT. Protein: CATSDPTGVGTGELFF. The V gene is TRBV24-1, the J gene TRBJ2-2; TRBD1 matches 8 bases. Germline CDR1 is KGHDR and CDR2 is SFDVKD. Unmatched junction bases numbered 7, after V lost 3 bases and J lost 5 bases. CDR3 length equals 16 residues.

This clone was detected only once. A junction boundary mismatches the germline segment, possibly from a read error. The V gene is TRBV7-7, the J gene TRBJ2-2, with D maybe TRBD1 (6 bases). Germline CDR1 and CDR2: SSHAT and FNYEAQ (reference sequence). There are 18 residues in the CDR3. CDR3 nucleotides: TGTGCTAGCAGCTCCCAAAGCTACGGACAGAGATACACCGGGGAGCTGTTTTTT. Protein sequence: CASSSQSYGQRYTGELFF.

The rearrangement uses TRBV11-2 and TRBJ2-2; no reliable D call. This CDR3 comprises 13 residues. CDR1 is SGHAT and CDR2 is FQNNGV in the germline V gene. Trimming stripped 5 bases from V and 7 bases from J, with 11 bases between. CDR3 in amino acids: CASSATVGGELFF. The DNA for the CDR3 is TGTGCCAGCAGCGCTACAGTGGGCGGGGAGCTGTTTTTT.

The chain's CDR3 is CASSSPSGGNYGYTF. The CDR3 bases are TGTGCCAGCAGTTCCCCTTCAGGGGGTAACTATGGCTACACCTTC. The chain uses TRBV28 and TRBJ1-2; 7 nucleotides align to TRBD1. CDR3 length: 15 residues. Germline CDR1 reads MDHEN; CDR2 reads SYDVKM. J gave up 1 base and V 4 bases, and 6 bases lay outside the gene matches.

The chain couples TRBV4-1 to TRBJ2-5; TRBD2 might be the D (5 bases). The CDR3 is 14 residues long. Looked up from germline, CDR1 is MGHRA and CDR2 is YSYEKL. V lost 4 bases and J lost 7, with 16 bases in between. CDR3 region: CASSPGGPKVTQYF. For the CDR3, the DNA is TGCGCCAGCAGCCCCGGAGGACCAAAAGTGACCCAGTACTTC.

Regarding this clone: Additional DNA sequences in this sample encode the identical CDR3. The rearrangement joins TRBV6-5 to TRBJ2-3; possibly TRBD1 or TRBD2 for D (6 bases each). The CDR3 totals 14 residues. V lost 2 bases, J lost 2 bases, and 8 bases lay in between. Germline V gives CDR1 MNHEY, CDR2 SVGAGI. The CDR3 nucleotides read TGTGCCAGCAGTTACCGGGGGCCCACAGATACGCAGTATTTT. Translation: CASSYRGPTDTQYF.

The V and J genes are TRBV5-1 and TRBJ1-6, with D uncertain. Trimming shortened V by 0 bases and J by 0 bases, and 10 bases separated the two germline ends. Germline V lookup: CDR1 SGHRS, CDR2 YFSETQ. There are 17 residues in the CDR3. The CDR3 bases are TGCGCCAGCAGCTTGGTTGGGCTGAACTCCTATAATTCACCCCTCCACTTT. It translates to CASSLVGLNSYNSPLHF.

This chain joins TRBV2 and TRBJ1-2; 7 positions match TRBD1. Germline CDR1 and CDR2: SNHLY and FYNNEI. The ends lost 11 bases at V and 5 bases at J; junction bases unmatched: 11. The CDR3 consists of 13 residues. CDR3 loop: CAVRFGTAYGYTF. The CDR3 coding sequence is TGTGCCGTCCGATTCGGGACAGCTTATGGCTACACCTTC.

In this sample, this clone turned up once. CDR3 DNA: TGCGCCAGCAGCCCACAGGGTATTGGCACAGATACGCAGTATTTT. Its protein product is CASSPQGIGTDTQYF. V and J are TRBV5-1 and TRBJ2-3; a possible D gene is TRBD1 (6 bases). Germline CDR1 SGHRS, CDR2 YFSETQ. CDR3 length: 15 amino acids. The ends were cut back, 4 bases at V and 1 base at J, with 13 bases in the middle.

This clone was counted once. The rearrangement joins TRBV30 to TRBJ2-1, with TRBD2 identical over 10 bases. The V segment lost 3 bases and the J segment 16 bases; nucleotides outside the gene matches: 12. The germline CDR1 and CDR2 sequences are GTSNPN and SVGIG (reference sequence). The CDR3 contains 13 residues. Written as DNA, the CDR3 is TGTGCCTGGAGGGCTAGCGGGGGTGGGAAATTATTCTTC. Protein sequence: CAWRASGGGKLFF.

The CDR3 spells CASSLDEGRVRTGELFF. In nucleotides, the CDR3 is TGTGCCAGCAGCCTCGACGAGGGCAGGGTTCGAACCGGGGAGCTGTTTTTT. The chain is built from TRBV9 and TRBJ2-2; D may correspond to TRBD1 or TRBD2 (5 bases each). V was clipped by 4 bases and J by 5 bases, with 21 bases between them. CDR1 and CDR2 (germline): SGDLS, YYNGEE. The CDR3 has 17 residues.